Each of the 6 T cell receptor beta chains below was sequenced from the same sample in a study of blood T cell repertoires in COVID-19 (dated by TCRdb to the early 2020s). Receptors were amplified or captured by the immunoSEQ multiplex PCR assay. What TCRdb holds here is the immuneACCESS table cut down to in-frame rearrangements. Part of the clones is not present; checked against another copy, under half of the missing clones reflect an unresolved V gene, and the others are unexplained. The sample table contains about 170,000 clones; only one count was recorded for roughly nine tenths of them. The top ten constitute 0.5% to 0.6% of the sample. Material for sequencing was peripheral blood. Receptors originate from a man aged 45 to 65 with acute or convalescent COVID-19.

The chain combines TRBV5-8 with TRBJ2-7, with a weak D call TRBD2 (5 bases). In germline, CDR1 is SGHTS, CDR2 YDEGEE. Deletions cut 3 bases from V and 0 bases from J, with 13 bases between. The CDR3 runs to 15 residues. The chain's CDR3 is CASSSSGISSYEQYF. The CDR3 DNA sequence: TGTGCCAGCAGCTCCTCCGGGATTTCCTCCTACGAGCAGTACTTC.

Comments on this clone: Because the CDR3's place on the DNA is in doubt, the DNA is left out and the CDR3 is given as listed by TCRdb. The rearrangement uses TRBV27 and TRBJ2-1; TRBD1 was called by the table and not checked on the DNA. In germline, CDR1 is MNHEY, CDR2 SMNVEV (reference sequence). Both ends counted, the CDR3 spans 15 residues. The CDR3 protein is CASSSSTGGYNEQFF.

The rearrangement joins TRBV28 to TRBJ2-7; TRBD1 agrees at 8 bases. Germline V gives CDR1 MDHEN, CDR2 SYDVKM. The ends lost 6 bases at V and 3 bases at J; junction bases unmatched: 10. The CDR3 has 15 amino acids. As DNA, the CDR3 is TGTGCCAGCAGCCTAGCCTGGGGACAGGACTACGAGCAGTACGTC. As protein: CASSLAWGQDYEQYV.

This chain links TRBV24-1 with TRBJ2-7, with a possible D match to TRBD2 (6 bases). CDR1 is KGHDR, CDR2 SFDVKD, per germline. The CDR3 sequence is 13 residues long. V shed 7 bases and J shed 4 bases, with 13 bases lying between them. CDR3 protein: CATSTGRGYEQYV. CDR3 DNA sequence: TGTGCCACCAGCACTGGACGGGGGTACGAGCAGTACGTC.

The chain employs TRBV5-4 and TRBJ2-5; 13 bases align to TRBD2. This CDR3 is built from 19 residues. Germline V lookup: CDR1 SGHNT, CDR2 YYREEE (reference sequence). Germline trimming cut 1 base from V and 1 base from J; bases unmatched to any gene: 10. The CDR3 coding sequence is TGTGCCAGCAGCTTGTGGCGACTAGCGGGAGGCCGGGTCCAAGAGACCCAGTACTTC. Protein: CASSLWRLAGGRVQETQYF.

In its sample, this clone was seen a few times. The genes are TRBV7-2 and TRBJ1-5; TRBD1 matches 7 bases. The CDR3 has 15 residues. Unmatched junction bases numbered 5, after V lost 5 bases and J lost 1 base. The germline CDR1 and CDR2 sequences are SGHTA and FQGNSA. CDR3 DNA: TGTGCCAGCAGCCCAGGGACAGTAAGCAATCAGCCCCAGCATTTT. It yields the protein CASSPGTVSNQPQHF.